This T cell receptor beta chain was identified in a study of T cells in Graves' hyperthyroidism and ophthalmopathy. The germline CDR1 and CDR2 sequences are SGDLS and YYNGEE. This CDR3 is 15 amino acids long. The V and J ends lost 0 bases and 0 bases respectively, with 7 bases between them. RNA transcripts provided the source from which TCR beta CDR3 regions were amplified. With the HTBI primer set, the TCR CDR3 went through a first round of RT-PCR. TCRdb re-analysed the multiplex PCR reads in MiXCR, keeping a single row per CDR3 protein. This sample has about 200,000 distinct CDR3 sequences, with roughly a sixth found just once.

This TCR was recovered from a woman aged 45-59 years with Graves' hyperthyroidism. The V and J genes are TRBV9 and TRBJ1-3; D not resolved. What was sequenced was blood. CDR3 nucleotides: TGTGCCAGCAGCGTAGAGAGCGTCTCTGGAAACACCATATATTTT. Its translation: CASSVESVSGNTIYF.